The source of this T cell receptor beta chain is a study of CD8 T cells in ankylosing spondylitis. Germline-derived CDR1 and CDR2 are MNHEY and SVGAGI. The germline V and J ends were trimmed by 3 bases and 8 bases, with 14 bases remaining between them. The CDR3 consists of 14 residues. TCRdb passed the 5' RACE reads through MiXCR, listing each CDR3 protein once. Among a few hundred thousand distinct CDR3 sequences, approximately 22% were seen once, and the ten largest hold less than 15%. The chain combines TRBV6-5 with TRBJ2-1; D is perhaps TRBD2 (6 bases). Material: blood, either unsorted or a sorted T cell fraction (not recorded which). The receptor comes from a male donor with ankylosing spondylitis or in good health (not recorded which). Written as DNA, the CDR3 is TGTGCCAGCAGTTATTACGGCAGGGAGGATGAGCAGTTCTTC. This gives the protein CASSYYGREDEQFF.